What follows are 8 T cell receptor beta chains derived from one specimen sequenced in a study of blood T cell repertoires in COVID-19. Repertoires were generated with immunoSEQ multiplex PCR, while TCRdb's copy carries only in-frame clones and drops some. The sample includes 270,000 or so clones, roughly 85% of them seen just once. Source material: PBMCs or T cells enriched from blood (not recorded which). Every receptor here comes from a woman aged 45-60 years who had been exposed to COVID-19.

This clone was recorded a few times. V and J are TRBV10-2 and TRBJ2-2, with 7 nucleotides matching TRBD2. Germline V gene sequence: CDR1 WSHSY, CDR2 SAAADI. This CDR3 has 12 amino acids. The junction had 4 bases not matched to a gene; V was cut back by 10 bases and J by 5 bases. The CDR3 sequence: CAITSDTGELFF. CDR3 DNA sequence: TGCGCCATTACTAGCGATACCGGGGAGCTGTTTTTT.

The V gene is TRBV18, the J gene TRBJ1-3; 7 bases are a match to TRBD1. The CDR3 has 16 residues. Trimming cost V 3 bases and J 4 bases; bases outside gene matches: 9. Per germline, CDR1 KGHSH and CDR2 LQKENI. The CDR3 region has the DNA TGTGCCAGCTCACCGCAGACAGGGAATGGAGGAAACACCATATATTTT. It is translated as CASSPQTGNGGNTIYF.

The chain recombines TRBV2 with TRBJ1-2, with D perhaps TRBD1 (6 bases). CDR1 is SNHLY and CDR2 is FYNNEI in the germline V gene. The CDR3 totals 13 residues. Deletions cut 2 bases from V and 4 bases from J, with 8 bases between. This chain's CDR3 is CASSEKGGYGYTF. The CDR3 DNA reads as TGTGCCAGCAGTGAAAAAGGGGGCTATGGCTACACCTTC.

V usage is TRBV12-3 or TRBV12-4 and J usage is TRBJ1-2, with D perhaps TRBD1 (6 bases). V was trimmed by 6 bases and J by 7 bases, leaving 12 bases between them. The CDR3 has 12 amino acids. CDR3 in DNA: TGTGCCAGCAGCCTGTCAGGGGCTGGCTACACCTTC. Its translation: CASSLSGAGYTF.

This chain connects TRBV6-5 to TRBJ1-2, with a weak D call TRBD1 (6 bases). The CDR3 extends over 13 amino acids. Germline V lookup: CDR1 MNHEY, CDR2 SVGAGI. V was shortened by 6 bases and J by 4 bases, with 12 bases between the two germline ends. The CDR3 loop is CASSFRGGYGYTF. The CDR3 nucleotides read TGTGCCAGCAGCTTCAGGGGCGGCTATGGCTACACCTTC.

The rearrangement links TRBV7-2 to TRBJ1-1, with no clear D. The CDR3 sequence is 14 residues long. Germline V CDR1 and CDR2: SGHTA, FQGNSA. The ends were cut back, 5 bases at V and 3 bases at J, with 13 bases in the middle. CDR3 in amino acids: CASSPSPLHTEAFF. The CDR3, as DNA: TGTGCCAGCAGCCCTAGCCCACTGCACACTGAAGCTTTCTTT.

The rearrangement uses TRBV11-3 and TRBJ2-1, with D possibly TRBD2 on 7 matching bases. Trimming removed 1 base at V and 8 bases at J, with 12 bases between. Germline loops: CDR1 SGHNT, CDR2 YENEEA. The CDR3 is made up of 14 amino acids. CDR3: CASSLGQGGDEQFF. CDR3 DNA sequence: TGTGCCAGCAGCTTAGGACAAGGGGGGGATGAGCAGTTCTTC.

The chain combines TRBV28 with TRBJ1-1; D is uncertain. CDR1 and CDR2 (germline): MDHEN, SYDVKM. This CDR3 region has 14 residues. Trimming cost V 3 bases and J 0 bases, with 8 bases left between them. In DNA, the CDR3 is TGTGCCAGCAGTTTGCCGCACATGAACACTGAAGCTTTCTTT. The encoded protein is CASSLPHMNTEAFF.